The clone carrying this T cell receptor (beta chain) was seen repeatedly, ten times or more. Its antigen is unknown. The CDR3 regions of TCR beta were amplified from RNA transcripts. First-round RT-PCR of the TCR CDR3 relied on the HTBI primer set. Each CDR3 protein gets one entry after TCRdb re-called the multiplex PCR reads with MiXCR. Of over 250,000 distinct CDR3 sequences listed, approximately 26% are singletons. The source of the sample is a study of T cells in Graves' hyperthyroidism and ophthalmopathy. Trimming took 2 bases from V and 5 from J, leaving 9 bases between them. This CDR3 comprises 13 residues. CDR1 is MNHNS, CDR2 SASEGT, per germline. Whole-study findings and limits: Ophthalmopathy, as predicted by the model, came a median approximately 6.5 months after the prediction.

The source of this sequence is a man aged 40-50 years with Graves' hyperthyroidism that later progressed to Graves' ophthalmopathy. The gene calls are TRBV6-1 and TRBJ2-5; D is ambiguous. The sequenced material came from blood. CDR3 in amino acids: CASSESRPETQYF. The CDR3 nucleotides are TGTGCCAGCAGTGAATCGAGGCCGGAGACCCAGTACTTC.